This T cell receptor (beta chain) was sequenced in a study of read filtering for tumor transcriptome and immune sequencing. At the level of the study: Among patients, approximately 17 were male and around 15 female, aged 47 to 80 (mean roughly 64). Roughly 8 patients were R-ISS I, more than 15 were R-ISS II, 6 or 7 were R-ISS III.

Trimming stripped 6 bases from V and 4 bases from J, with 15 bases between. There are 15 residues in the CDR3. This clonotype showed up just a few times. Its antigen is unidentified. Molecular barcoded adaptors covering alpha/delta and beta/gamma chains were used on roughly 400 ng RNA. From the reads, TCRdb called clonotypes with MiXCR, one entry per CDR3 protein. The table includes about 86,000 distinct CDR3 sequences, about 12% detected once. General study findings and limits: This fraction held mixed bone marrow immune cells after CD138-negative sorting. Without single-read clonotypes, shared clonotype proportions correlated more between IR-seq and RNA-seq.

The rearrangement joins TRBV12-3 or TRBV12-4 to TRBJ2-2; tentative D call: TRBD1 (6 bases). The TCR originated in a donor over 35 with multiple myeloma. Sequenced sample: a population of CD138-negative cells sorted from bone marrow. CDR3 bases: TGTGCCAGCAGCCCTTACAGGGATACCACCGGGGAGCTGTTTTTT. Translation gives CASSPYRDTTGELFF.